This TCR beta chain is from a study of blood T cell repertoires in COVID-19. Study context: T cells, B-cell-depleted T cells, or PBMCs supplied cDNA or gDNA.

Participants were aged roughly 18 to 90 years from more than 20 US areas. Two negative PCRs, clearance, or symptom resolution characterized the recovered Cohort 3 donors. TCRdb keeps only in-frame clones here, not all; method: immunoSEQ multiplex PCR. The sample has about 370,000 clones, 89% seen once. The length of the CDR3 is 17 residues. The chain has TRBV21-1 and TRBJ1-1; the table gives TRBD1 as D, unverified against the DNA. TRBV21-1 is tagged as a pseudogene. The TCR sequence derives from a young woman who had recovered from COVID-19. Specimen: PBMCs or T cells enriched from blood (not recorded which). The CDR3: CASSKNPGQGAGTEAFF. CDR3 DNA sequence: TGTGCCAGCAGCAAAAACCCGGGACAGGGGGCTGGGACTGAAGCTTTCTTT.